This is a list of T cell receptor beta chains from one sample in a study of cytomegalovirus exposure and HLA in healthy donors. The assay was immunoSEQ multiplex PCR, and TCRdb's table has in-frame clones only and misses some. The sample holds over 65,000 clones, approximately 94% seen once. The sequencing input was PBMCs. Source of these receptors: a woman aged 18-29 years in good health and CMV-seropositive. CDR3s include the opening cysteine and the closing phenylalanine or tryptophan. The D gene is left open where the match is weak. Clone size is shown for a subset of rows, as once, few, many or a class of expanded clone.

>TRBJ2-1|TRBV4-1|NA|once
CASSQTQSSLLEQFF
TGCGCCAGCAGCCAAACTCAGTCTAGCTTACTTGAGCAGTTCTTC
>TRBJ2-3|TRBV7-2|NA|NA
CASSLGTLTDTQYF
TGTGCCAGCAGCTTAGGGACACTCACAGATACGCAGTATTTT
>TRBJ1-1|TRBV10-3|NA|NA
CAIKLAPEATEAFF
TGTGCCATCAAACTCGCCCCCGAGGCGACTGAAGCTTTCTTT
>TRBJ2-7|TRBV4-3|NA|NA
CASSQERNSYEQYF
TGCGCCAGCAGCCAAGAGAGAAACTCCTACGAGCAGTACTTC
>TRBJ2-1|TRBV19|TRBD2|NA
CASKASGISYNEQFF
TGTGCCAGTAAGGCTAGCGGGATTTCCTACAATGAGCAGTTCTTC
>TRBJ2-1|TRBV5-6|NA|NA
CASSLAAGLPSNEQFF
TGTGCCAGCAGCTTGGCCGCAGGACTTCCCTCCAATGAGCAGTTCTTC
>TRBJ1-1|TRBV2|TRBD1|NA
CASSEYQGGPGVTEAFF
TGTGCCAGCAGTGAATATCAGGGGGGACCAGGGGTCACTGAAGCTTTCTTT
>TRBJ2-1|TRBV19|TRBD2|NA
CASSLESGGANEQFF
TGTGCCAGTAGCCTCGAGAGCGGGGGGGCCAATGAGCAGTTCTTC
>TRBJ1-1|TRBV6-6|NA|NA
CASRRGRNTEAFF
TGTGCCAGCAGGCGAGGGAGGAACACTGAAGCTTTCTTT
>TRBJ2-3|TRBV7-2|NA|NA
CASSLSVPDTQYF
TGTGCCAGCAGCTTATCCGTCCCAGATACGCAGTATTTT
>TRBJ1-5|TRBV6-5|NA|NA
CASRGDWDQPQHF
TGTGCCAGCAGGGGGGACTGGGATCAGCCCCAGCATTTT
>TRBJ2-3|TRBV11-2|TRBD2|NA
CASSLRRGLAGGLADTQYF
TGTGCCAGCAGCTTACGCCGGGGACTAGCGGGAGGGTTAGCAGATACGCAGTATTTT
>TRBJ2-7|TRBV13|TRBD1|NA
CASSPPGTGLYEQYF
TGTGCCAGCAGCCCCCCCGGGACAGGGCTCTACGAGCAGTACTTC
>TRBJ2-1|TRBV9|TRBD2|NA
CASSVAGLNYNEQFF
TGTGCCAGCAGCGTAGCGGGACTAAATTACAATGAGCAGTTCTTC
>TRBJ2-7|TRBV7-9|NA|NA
CASSRDRSYEQYF
TGTGCCAGCAGCCGTGACAGATCCTACGAGCAGTACTTC
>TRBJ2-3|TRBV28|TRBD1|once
CASSLGTGPLTDTQYF
TGTGCCAGCAGTTTGGGGACAGGACCCCTAACAGATACGCAGTATTTT
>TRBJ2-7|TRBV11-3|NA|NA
CASSPVRASYEQYF
TGTGCCAGCAGTCCGGTAAGAGCGTCCTACGAGCAGTACTTC
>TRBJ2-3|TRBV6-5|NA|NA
CASRKPLATDTQYF
TGTGCCAGCAGAAAACCGCTAGCCACAGATACGCAGTATTTT
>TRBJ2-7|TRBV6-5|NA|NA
CASSHNLDSSYEQYF
TGTGCCAGCAGTCACAACCTAGACAGCTCCTACGAGCAGTACTTC
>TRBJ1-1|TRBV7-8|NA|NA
CASSLGGRTMNTEAFF
TGTGCCAGCAGCTTAGGAGGCCGCACCATGAACACTGAAGCTTTCTTT
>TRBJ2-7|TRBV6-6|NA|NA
CASSYSQGWYEQYF
TGTGCCAGCAGTTACTCTCAGGGTTGGTACGAGCAGTACTTC
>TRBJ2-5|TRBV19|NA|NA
CASKKTLLQETQYF
TGTGCCAGTAAGAAAACCCTCCTACAAGAGACCCAGTACTTC
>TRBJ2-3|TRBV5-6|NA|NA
CASSLDAGSTDTQYF
TGTGCCAGCAGCCTCGATGCGGGGAGCACAGATACGCAGTATTTT
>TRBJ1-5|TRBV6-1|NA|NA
CASSEEGGNQPQHF
TGTGCCAGCAGTGAAGAAGGGGGCAATCAGCCCCAGCATTTT
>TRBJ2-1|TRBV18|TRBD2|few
CASSPNRLAGTGSYNEQFF
TGTGCCAGCTCACCAAATCGGCTAGCGGGAACTGGGTCCTACAATGAGCAGTTCTTC
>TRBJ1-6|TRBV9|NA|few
CASSVGENNSPLHF
TGTGCCAGCAGTGTCGGGGAAAATAATTCACCCCTCCACTTT
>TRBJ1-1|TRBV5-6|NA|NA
CASSQEGMGVESFF
TGTGCCAGCAGCCAGGAGGGGATGGGGGTAGAATCTTTCTTT
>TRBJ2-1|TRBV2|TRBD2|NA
CASMGLLLAGVYNEQFF
TGTGCCAGCATGGGGCTGCTACTAGCGGGAGTCTACAATGAGCAGTTCTTC
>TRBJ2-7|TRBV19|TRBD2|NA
CASSIQGTRAGEQYF
TGTGCCAGTAGTATTCAAGGGACTAGGGCTGGCGAGCAGTACTTC
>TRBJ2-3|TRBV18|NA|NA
CASSSTSDTQYF
TGTGCCAGCTCAAGTACATCAGATACGCAGTATTTT
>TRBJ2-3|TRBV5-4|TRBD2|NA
CASSLGLAHRGDTQYF
TGTGCCAGCAGCCTGGGACTAGCGCATCGAGGGGATACGCAGTATTTT
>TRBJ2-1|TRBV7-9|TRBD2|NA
CASSNPGGSYNEQFF
TGTGCCAGCAGTAACCCGGGGGGGTCCTACAATGAGCAGTTCTTC
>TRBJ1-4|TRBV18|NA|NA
CASSPRTGSTNEKLFF
TGTGCCAGCTCACCTCGAACAGGATCAACTAATGAAAAACTGTTTTTT
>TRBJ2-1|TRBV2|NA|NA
CASSERAATYNEQFF
TGTGCCAGCAGTGAACGAGCGGCTACCTACAATGAGCAGTTCTTC
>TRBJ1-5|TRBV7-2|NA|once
CASSLGYSQPQHF
TGTGCCAGCAGCTTAGGCTACAGCCAGCCCCAGCATTTT
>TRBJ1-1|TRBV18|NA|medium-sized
CASSPNTENTEAFF
TGTGCCAGCTCGCCTAACACAGAGAACACTGAAGCTTTCTTT
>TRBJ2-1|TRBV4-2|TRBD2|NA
CASSQDKGGTSVYNEQFF
TGTGCCAGCAGCCAAGACAAGGGCGGGACTAGCGTGTACAATGAGCAGTTCTTC
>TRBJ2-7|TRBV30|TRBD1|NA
CAWRGGTGGGYEQYF
TGTGCCTGGAGAGGGGGGACAGGGGGTGGCTACGAGCAGTACTTC
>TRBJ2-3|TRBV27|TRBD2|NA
CASSFQREGDTQYF
TGTGCCAGCAGCTTCCAGAGGGAGGGAGATACGCAGTATTTT
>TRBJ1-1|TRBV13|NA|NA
CASSLPGGNTEAFF
TGTGCCAGCAGCTTACCCGGGGGGAACACTGAAGCTTTCTTT